A selection of T cell receptor beta chains follows, all from one sample in a study of cytomegalovirus exposure and HLA in healthy donors. The assay was immunoSEQ multiplex PCR, and TCRdb's table has in-frame clones only and misses some. The table has around 98,000 clones, roughly three quarters seen once. Sequenced material: PBMCs. The receptors were sampled from a woman in her forties in good health and CMV-seronegative. Both conserved end residues are trimmed from each CDR3. D genes are given only for firm matches. Expanded clones are given a class, and other clones once, few, many or no size at all.

clone_size v_call d_call cdr3_aa
once TRBV2 - ASTVQGNTEAF
- TRBV10-3 - AIRDSATNEKLF
- TRBV2 TRBD1 ASSAQGVNEQF
once TRBV6-5 TRBD1 ASRTGQGNSPLH
- TRBV5-1 - ASTPEALSVGYGYT
- TRBV11-3 - ASSSRWETEAF
- TRBV7-7 TRBD2 ASSLGTSGPRETQY
- TRBV11-2 - ASSLLSGETQY
- TRBV7-3 TRBD2 ASSVSGGGDTQY
- TRBV5-1 - ASSHGTQGEQY
- TRBV4-1 TRBD1 ASSHGQASSYNEQF
- TRBV18 TRBD1 ASSPAGQPNQPQH
- TRBV4-1 TRBD1 ASSQVRGLGTGYRSGNTIY
- TRBV19 - ASTTTGMSYGYT
- TRBV6-5 - ASRKGGGLRTEAF
few TRBV4-3 - ASSQVLATDEKLF
- TRBV19 TRBD1 ASSSGTAVYGYT